The rows below give T cell receptor beta chains drawn from one sample of a study of cytomegalovirus exposure and HLA in healthy donors. Profiled with immunoSEQ multiplex PCR; TCRdb holds only in-frame clones, not every one. The sample consists of roughly 88,000 clones, 76% of them appearing once. Material: PBMCs. The receptors were sampled from a man under 40 in good health and CMV-seropositive. Both conserved end residues are part of each CDR3. Fields, in order: CDR3 protein, V gene, J gene.

CASSFGEFYEQYF	TRBV5-8	TRBJ2-7
CASSVDRESGNTEAFF	TRBV28	TRBJ1-1
CASSPRQRANYGYTF	TRBV18	TRBJ1-2
CASSEADGVGGGQETQYF	TRBV6-1	TRBJ2-5
CASSLNRVYEQYF	TRBV5-5	TRBJ2-7
CASSVTPTSGRAGRYNEQFF	TRBV9	TRBJ2-1
CASSFRGREVQFF	TRBV27	TRBJ2-1
CASSVGTGPYGQYF	TRBV9	TRBJ2-7
CASSPTVTGPRDTQYF	TRBV18	TRBJ2-3
CASSQTRHLNTEAFF	TRBV4-2	TRBJ1-1
CASSPTLGDEQYF	TRBV7-2	TRBJ2-7
CASSWGLAEQFF	TRBV7-2	TRBJ2-1